This TCR beta chain was captured in a study of technical replicates of blood from a handful of donors. Only in-frame clones appear in the TCRdb table, and some are missing; sequencing was by immunoSEQ multiplex PCR. The data show around 100,000 clones, over 85% seen once. Trimming pared 2 bases from V and 8 bases from J, leaving 9 bases between. The CDR3 has 11 residues. The germline V gene encodes CDR1 GTSNPN and CDR2 SVGIG (reference sequence). This clonotype originated in a human donor in good health. The V call is TRBV30, the J call TRBJ1-1; possibly TRBD1 for D (6 bases). Material: T cells isolated from PBMCs. CDR3 sequence reads: CAWSWTEEAFF. Written as DNA, the CDR3 is TGTGCCTGGAGTTGGACAGAAGAAGCTTTCTTT.